This entry features one T cell receptor beta chain sequence. What it recognizes is unknown. The germline gives CDR1 SEHNR, CDR2 FQNEAQ (reference sequence). This CDR3 region has 14 residues. The V end lost 5 bases, the J end lost 0 bases, and 8 bases lay between the germline ends. Sequenced by immunoSEQ multiplex PCR; TCRdb stores in-frame clones only, minus some. Of about 38,000 clones listed, approximately 82% are singletons. The sample is drawn from a study of glioma-infiltrating T cells after dendritic cell vaccination. Study overall: Dendritic cells derived from monocytes and pulsed with autologous tumor lysate formed the vaccine. Study-level points and caveats: Complete blood and tumor specimen sets were limited to few patients.

Before vaccination, two weeks after the third vaccination, and at progression, PBMC were collected. The source is a human donor with glioblastoma. This chain uses TRBV7-9 with TRBJ2-4; unclear D gene. The material sequenced was blood, taken before dendritic cell vaccination. In nucleotides, the CDR3 is TGTGCCAGCAGCCCCCCCCTAGCCAAAAACATTCAGTACTTC. Amino acid sequence: CASSPPLAKNIQYF.